This T cell receptor (beta chain) was observed in a study of a mutant IDH1 vaccine in newly diagnosed glioma. Some clones are missing from TCRdb's copy, which holds only in-frame ones; the method was immunoSEQ multiplex PCR. Altogether over 45,000 clones are present, about 80% being singletons, with the ten largest covering 5% to 6.5%. To note about this clone: The antigen is undetermined.

Time point: week 47, end of study. Each vaccine dose was 300 ug of mutant IDH1 20-mer peptide, with topical imiquimod. Trimming took 0 bases from V and 4 from J, leaving 10 bases between them. Looked up from germline, CDR1 is LGHNA and CDR2 is YSLEER. The CDR3 runs to 15 residues. The receptor was isolated from a man aged 50-59 years with glioma. The chain couples TRBV4-3 to TRBJ2-1; D unclear. The sequenced sample was PBMCs, obtained from a glioma patient whose treatment included an IDH1 peptide vaccine. Here the CDR3 DNA reads TGCGCCAGCAGCCAAGAAAAACAAGTTTACAATGAGCAGTTCTTC. Residues: CASSQEKQVYNEQFF.